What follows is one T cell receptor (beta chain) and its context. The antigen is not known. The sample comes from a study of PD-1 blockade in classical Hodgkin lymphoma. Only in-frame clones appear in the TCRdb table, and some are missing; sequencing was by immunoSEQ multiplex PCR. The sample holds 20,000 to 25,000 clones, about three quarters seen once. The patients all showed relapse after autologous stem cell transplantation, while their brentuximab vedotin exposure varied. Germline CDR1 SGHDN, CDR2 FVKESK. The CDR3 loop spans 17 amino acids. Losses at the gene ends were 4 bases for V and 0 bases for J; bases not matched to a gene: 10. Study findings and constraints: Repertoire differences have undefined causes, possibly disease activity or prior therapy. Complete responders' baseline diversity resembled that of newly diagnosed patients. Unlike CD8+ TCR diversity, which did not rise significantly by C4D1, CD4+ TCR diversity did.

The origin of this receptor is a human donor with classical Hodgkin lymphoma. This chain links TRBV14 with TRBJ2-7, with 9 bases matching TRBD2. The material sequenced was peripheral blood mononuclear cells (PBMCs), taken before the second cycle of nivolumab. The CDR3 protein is CASSPRSLAGTSYEQYF. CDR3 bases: TGTGCCAGCAGCCCGAGATCTCTAGCGGGGACCTCCTACGAGCAGTACTTC.